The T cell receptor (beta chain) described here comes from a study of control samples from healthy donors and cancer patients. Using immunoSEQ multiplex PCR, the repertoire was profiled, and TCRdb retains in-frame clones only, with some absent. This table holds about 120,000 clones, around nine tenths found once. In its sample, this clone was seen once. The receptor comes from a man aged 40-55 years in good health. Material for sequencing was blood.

CDR3 residues: CASSPGAGGNEQYF. In DNA form, the CDR3 reads TGCGCCAGCAGCCCGGGGGCGGGCGGCAACGAGCAGTACTTC. The rearrangement links TRBV5-1 to TRBJ2-7; either TRBD1 or TRBD2 may supply D (6 bases each). The length of the CDR3 is 14 residues. Trimming removed 4 bases from V and 5 bases from J, with 16 bases in between. Germline assignment: CDR1 SGHRS and CDR2 YFSETQ.